This TCR beta chain derives from a study of cytomegalovirus exposure and HLA in healthy donors. V was clipped by 6 bases and J by 4 bases, with 16 bases between them. The germline V gene has CDR1 MNHEY and CDR2 SVGAGI. The CDR3 is 15 residues long. The table lists this clone with a few counts. What it recognizes is unknown. The PCR made use of 60 Vbeta and 13 Jbeta primers. Sequencing was performed with immunoSEQ multiplex PCR; in TCRdb, only in-frame clones are kept and a portion is missing. The sample contains roughly 130,000 clones, around 80% of which appear only once. Whole-study results and caveats: CMV serostatus alone was available as immune exposure information.

The chain combines TRBV6-5 with TRBJ1-5, with D tentatively TRBD1 (5 bases). The clonotype was recovered from a woman in her forties or fifties in good health and CMV-seronegative. The sample taken for sequencing was PBMCs. The CDR3 DNA follows: TGTGCCAGCAGCCCCGTCGGGGGGTATAATCAGCCCCAGCATTTT. It specifies CASSPVGGYNQPQHF.